What follows are 10 T cell receptor beta chains derived from one specimen sequenced in a study of blood T cell repertoires in COVID-19. Assay: immunoSEQ multiplex PCR; the TCRdb copy retains only in-frame clones and omits some. The sample lists approximately 270,000 clones, about 86% occurring once. The sample taken for sequencing was peripheral blood. Receptors originate from a man at least 80 years old with acute or convalescent COVID-19.

This clone has more than one count but fewer than ten. This chain uses TRBV29-1 with TRBJ1-1, with D perhaps TRBD1 (6 bases). Germline CDR1 SQVTM, CDR2 ANQGSEA. V shed 7 bases and J shed 1 base, with 16 bases lying between them. CDR3 length: 14 residues. The CDR3 DNA reads as TGCAGCGCTAAACAGGGTAGAGGGAACACTGAAGCTTTCTTT. It encodes CSAKQGRGNTEAFF.

V and J are TRBV4-2 and TRBJ1-1, with 10 bases aligning to TRBD1. V was clipped by 4 bases and J by 0 bases; unmatched bases: 2. CDR3 length equals 15 residues. Per germline, CDR1 LGHNA and CDR2 YNFKEQ. CDR3 amino acids: CASSPDRGLNTEAFF. The CDR3 bases are TGTGCCAGCAGCCCCGACAGGGGGCTGAACACTGAAGCTTTCTTT.

This chain links TRBV19 with TRBJ1-1; 7 bases map to TRBD1. V was clipped by 6 bases and J by 6 bases; unmatched bases: 10. Germline-derived CDR1 and CDR2 are LNHDA and SQIVND (reference sequence). The CDR3 consists of 14 residues. Here the CDR3 DNA reads TGTGCCAGTAGCTTACAGGGGCCCAACCCTGAAGCTTTCTTT. This translates into CASSLQGPNPEAFF.

The chain carries TRBV3-1 (or the pseudogene TRBV3-2) and TRBJ1-4, with D perhaps matching TRBD1 (6 bases). There are 17 residues in the CDR3. V was clipped by 0 bases and J by 4 bases, with 15 bases between them. Germline CDR1 is LGHDT and CDR2 is YNNKEL (reference sequence). CDR3 protein: CASSQEPPGTLNEKLFF. CDR3 DNA sequence: TGTGCCAGCAGCCAAGAACCCCCAGGGACACTTAATGAAAAACTGTTTTTT.

The gene calls are TRBV5-1 and TRBJ1-6; 10 bases map to TRBD1. Germline V gene data show CDR1 as SGHRS and CDR2 as YFSETQ. This CDR3 contains 15 residues. The V segment lost 0 bases and the J segment 8 bases; nucleotides outside the gene matches: 2. CDR3 protein: CASSLAGTGDSPLHF. The CDR3 nucleotides read TGCGCCAGCAGCTTGGCCGGGACAGGGGATTCACCCCTCCACTTT.

This chain joins TRBV7-9 and TRBJ1-6, with 7 bases that match TRBD1. The V gene's germline CDR1 is SEHNR and CDR2 FQNEAQ (reference sequence). The length of the CDR3 is 15 residues. V lost 4 bases and J lost 4; bases outside the gene matches: 4. CDR3 sequence reads: CASSSPDRYNSPLHF. Here the CDR3 DNA reads TGTGCCAGCAGCTCCCCGGACAGGTATAATTCACCCCTCCACTTT.

This sequence joins TRBV28 and TRBJ2-1; D not resolved. Deletions cut 8 bases from V and 8 bases from J, with 10 bases between. Germline assignment: CDR1 MDHEN and CDR2 SYDVKM. CDR3 length: 11 residues. The CDR3: CASLALDEQFF. CDR3 bases: TGTGCCAGCCTCGCGCTGGATGAGCAGTTCTTC. Full variable domain (rest looked up from reference TRBV28 and TRBJ2-1): DVKVTQSSRYLVKRTGEKVFLECVQDMDHENMFWYRQDPGLGLRLIYFSYDVKMKEKGDIPEGYSVSREKKERFSLILESASTNQTSMYLCASLALDEQFFGPGTRLTVL.

This clone was seen just once. The V gene is TRBV7-2, the J gene TRBJ1-2; the match to TRBD1 covers 8 bases. Trimming removed 7 bases from V and 6 bases from J; junction bases left unmatched: 10. This CDR3 is built from 14 residues. The germline V gene has CDR1 SGHTA and CDR2 FQGNSA. CDR3 protein: CASTYDRGGDGYTF. The CDR3 bases are TGTGCCAGCACCTACGACAGGGGTGGGGATGGCTACACCTTC.

The table lists this clone with a count of one. The chain links TRBV7-2 to TRBJ1-2, with 7 bases identical to TRBD1. V lost 4 bases and J lost 4; bases outside the gene matches: 3. Looked up from germline, CDR1 is SGHTA and CDR2 is FQGNSA. This CDR3 is built from 13 residues. The CDR3 here is CASSSQGRYGYTF. CDR3 DNA: TGTGCCAGCAGCTCACAGGGGCGCTATGGCTACACCTTC.

V usage is TRBV5-1 and J usage is TRBJ1-6; possibly TRBD1 for D (6 bases). This CDR3 region has 18 residues. Germline CDR1 reads SGHRS; CDR2 reads YFSETQ. Deletions cut 5 bases from V and 0 bases from J, with 18 bases between. The DNA for the CDR3 is TGCGCCAGCAGATTGTTTGGGGGGGCTGCCTCCTATAATTCACCCCTCCACTTT. Translated, it gives CASRLFGGAASYNSPLHF.